The next 17 T cell receptor beta chains were all read from a single sample in a study of shared clonotypes between healthy human individuals (dated by TCRdb to 2020 to 2021). CD8 naive samples consisted of CD45RO-negative cells that were positively selected for CCR7, yielding a CD45RA+CCR7+ population without TemRA cells. Receptors were amplified or captured by the immunoSEQ multiplex PCR assay. TCRdb took this table from immuneACCESS and kept in-frame rearrangements with V and J called. Such tables lack part of the clones; where checked against another copy, unresolved V genes explain under half of the gap, and the rest is unexplained. The sample has roughly 2,000,000 clones on record, about 95% of them singletons. The ten largest clones take up around 1% of the sample. Sequenced input: naive CD8+ T cells sorted from blood. The sample's cell subset or site label, decoded: CD45RA+CCR7+. The receptors were gathered from a man younger than 35 in good health.

A single count supports this clone. The J gene is TRBJ2-7, the V gene TRBV30; 10 nucleotides align to TRBD2. The length of the CDR3 is 15 residues. Germline V gene data show CDR1 as GTSNPN and CDR2 as SVGIG (reference sequence). V gave up 1 base and J gave up 9 bases; unmatched junction bases: 12. The CDR3 loop reads CAWSAGTSASNGQYF. CDR3 DNA sequence: TGTGCCTGGAGTGCCGGGACTAGCGCTTCAAACGGGCAGTACTTC.

The rearrangement joins TRBV25-1 to TRBJ1-4, with D perhaps matching TRBD1 (6 bases). Per germline, CDR1 MGHDK and CDR2 SYGVNS. Trimming took 2 bases from V and 11 from J, leaving 27 bases between them. The CDR3 is 18 amino acids. The CDR3 region is CASSEAGVPGHFEGKLFF. The CDR3 DNA is TGTGCCAGCAGTGAAGCGGGAGTTCCGGGACACTTCGAAGGGAAACTGTTTTTT.

The rearrangement joins TRBV13 to TRBJ2-3; 12 nucleotides align to TRBD2. This CDR3 is built from 17 residues. Germline CDR1 reads PRHDT; CDR2 reads FYEKMQ (reference sequence). V was clipped by 3 bases and J by 2 bases; unmatched bases: 6. The CDR3 DNA is TGTGCCAGCAGCTTCCAGAGACTAGCGGGAGACACAGATACGCAGTATTTT. This sequence encodes CASSFQRLAGDTDTQYF.

The rearrangement links TRBV27 to TRBJ1-3; TRBD1 might be the D (5 bases). The CDR3 extends over 15 amino acids. Germline-derived CDR1 and CDR2 are MNHEY and SMNVEV (reference sequence). Trimming took 4 bases from V and 2 from J, leaving 12 bases between them. The CDR3 coding sequence is TGTGCCAGCAGTTCACAAAGGGGTACTGGAAACACCATATATTTT. Its translation: CASSSQRGTGNTIYF.

The CDR3 nucleotides read TGTGCCAGCAGCTTAGAGGGGTCTCACTACGAGCAGTACTTC. The encoded protein is CASSLEGSHYEQYF. The genes are TRBV13 and TRBJ2-7, with D possibly TRBD1 on 5 matching bases. The CDR3 is 14 residues long. Germline V gene data show CDR1 as PRHDT and CDR2 as FYEKMQ (reference sequence). V was shortened by 1 base and J by 3 bases, with 10 bases between the two germline ends.

The chain has TRBV6-5 and TRBJ1-1; weak D call: TRBD1 (5 bases). In germline, CDR1 is MNHEY, CDR2 SVGAGI. This CDR3 spans 12 amino acids. Trimming removed 7 bases from V and 5 bases from J, with 11 bases in between. CDR3 in amino acids: CASIDRRTEAFF. In DNA form, the CDR3 reads TGTGCCAGCATCGACAGAAGGACTGAAGCTTTCTTT.

The chain employs TRBV29-1 and TRBJ2-2; TRBD2 matches at 14 bases. J was trimmed by 0 bases and V by 1 base; bases with no gene match: 7. CDR1 SQVTM and CDR2 ANQGSEA come from the germline V gene. The CDR3 is 19 residues long. The CDR3 bases are TGCAGCGTTGAAGGGGGGGGACTAGCGGGAGACGCGAACACCGGGGAGCTGTTTTTT. It is translated as CSVEGGGLAGDANTGELFF.

The chain couples TRBV28 to TRBJ1-2; D uncertain. Looked up from germline, CDR1 is MDHEN and CDR2 is SYDVKM. The V end lost 2 bases, the J end lost 0 bases, and 10 bases lay between the germline ends. The CDR3 sequence is 15 residues long. Here the CDR3 reads CASSLPSTSNYGYTF. The CDR3 region has the DNA TGTGCCAGCAGTTTACCCTCGACCTCTAACTATGGCTACACCTTC.

The count of this clone is one. This chain connects TRBV19 to TRBJ2-3; the match to TRBD2 covers 13 bases. Looked up from germline, CDR1 is LNHDA and CDR2 is SQIVND (reference sequence). The CDR3 runs to 16 residues. The V and J ends lost 5 bases and 4 bases, in that order; junction bases with no gene match: 6. The CDR3 is CASSDGLAGEADTQYF. CDR3 in DNA: TGTGCCAGTAGTGACGGACTAGCGGGGGAGGCAGATACGCAGTATTTT.

The CDR3 loop is CASSHPRANYNEQFF. The CDR3 DNA sequence: TGCGCCAGCAGCCACCCGAGGGCCAACTACAATGAGCAGTTCTTC. V and J are TRBV5-1 and TRBJ2-1; maybe TRBD2 (5 bases). Trimming took off 4 bases at V and 3 bases at J, with 14 bases between the two ends. Germline lookup yields CDR1 SGHRS and CDR2 YFSETQ. The CDR3 is 15 amino acids.

The chain joins TRBV5-6 to TRBJ2-3; TRBD1 is a possible D gene (6 bases). Germline V CDR1 and CDR2: SGHDT, YYEEEE. The CDR3 is 14 residues long. Between the trimmed V and J ends, which lost 8 bases and 2 bases, there was a span of 15 bases. The CDR3 sequence: CASLTGPLTDTQYF. CDR3 in DNA: TGTGCCAGTTTGACAGGTCCGCTCACAGATACGCAGTATTTT.

CDR3 nucleotides: TGTGCCAGCAGCCCATCGGCCGTCGGGGAGCTGTTTTTT. This encodes CASSPSAVGELFF. This chain joins TRBV9 and TRBJ2-2, with D unclear. Germline values: CDR1 SGDLS, CDR2 YYNGEE. V was clipped by 4 bases and J by 7 bases, with 11 bases between them. There are 13 residues in the CDR3.

The rearrangement uses TRBV9 and TRBJ2-3; D is ambiguous. The CDR3 consists of 13 residues. Per the germline V gene, CDR1 is SGDLS and CDR2 is YYNGEE. V gave up 4 bases and J gave up 2 bases, with 8 bases separating them. The CDR3 here is CASSTWDTDTQYF. CDR3 nucleotide sequence: TGTGCCAGCAGCACCTGGGACACAGATACGCAGTATTTT.

The chain has TRBV10-1 and TRBJ2-3; 10 bases are a match to TRBD2. The CDR3 consists of 17 residues. The V gene's germline CDR1 is WNHNN and CDR2 SYGVQD (reference sequence). The junction had 8 bases not matched to a gene; V was cut back by 4 bases and J by 1 base. The CDR3 DNA is TGCGCCAGCAGTGTCCAGCGGGAGGGCCCTGGCACAGATACGCAGTATTTT. It is translated as CASSVQREGPGTDTQYF.

This chain joins TRBV11-3 and TRBJ2-1, with D hard to call. V shed 0 bases and J shed 2 bases, with 8 bases lying between them. The CDR3 totals 15 residues. Germline V lookup: CDR1 SGHNT, CDR2 YENEEA. The CDR3 spells CASSLDREAYNEQFF. In nucleotides, the CDR3 is TGTGCCAGCAGCTTAGATCGAGAGGCCTACAATGAGCAGTTCTTC.

The rearrangement uses TRBV28 and TRBJ2-1, with TRBD2 identical over 8 bases. CDR1 and CDR2 (germline): MDHEN, SYDVKM. The CDR3 is 14 amino acids. Trimming took 8 bases from V and 1 from J; bases not matched to a gene: 4. The CDR3 DNA sequence: TGTGCCAGCCTTAGCGGGATTTCCTACAATGAGCAGTTCTTC. This translates into CASLSGISYNEQFF.

The chain couples TRBV7-8 to TRBJ2-7; 12 bases are a match to TRBD1. J gave up 5 bases and V 5 bases, and 10 bases lay outside the gene matches. From germline, CDR1 is SGHVS and CDR2 FQNEAQ. CDR3 size: 16 residues. CDR3 sequence: CASSPLEGQGAHEQYF. The CDR3 DNA sequence: TGTGCCAGCAGCCCACTCGAGGGACAGGGGGCCCACGAGCAGTACTTC.